A single sample is the source of the 24 T cell receptor beta chains below, sequenced in a study of human T cells and chemical hapten exposure (dated by TCRdb to about 2021). Interpreted using the paper, the time point label stands for: patch test 2, 6 weeks after DPC sensitization. The treatment or condition label of this sample denotes: therapeutic diphenylcyclopropenone sensitization with weekly scalp DPC. The method behind the library was RACE. Data came from a NextSeq 500. TCRdb took the public reads, trimmed them with fastp at Q25, ran MiXCR for clone calling and kept in-frame beta chains. When rows share a CDR3 protein, they turn into one entry using the most common DNA and genes. Across this sample there are some 57,000 distinct CDR3 sequences, with around 10% seen only once. Over 1.5% of the sample rests with the top ten. This specimen was whole blood, taken in connection with sensitization to the hapten diphenylcyclopropenone (DPC). The source is a woman between 45 and 65 years old with alopecia areata. Some clones in this sample may be carry-over from other donors' samples.

Ten or more counts support this clonotype. The rearrangement uses TRBV4-3 and TRBJ2-3; TRBD2 aligns across 11 bases. The CDR3 contains 15 residues. Germline-derived CDR1 and CDR2 are LGHNA and YSLEER. After removal of 3 bases from V and 5 bases from J, the junction contained 4 bases not matched to a gene. The CDR3 loop reads CASSQDSGGEDTQYF. The CDR3 bases are TGCGCCAGCAGCCAGGATAGCGGGGGGGAAGATACGCAGTATTTT.

A few counts support this clonotype. This chain joins TRBV9 and TRBJ2-7, with D hard to call. Trimming removed 0 bases at V and 6 bases at J, with 10 bases between. Germline CDR1 is SGDLS and CDR2 is YYNGEE. The CDR3 extends over 13 amino acids. The CDR3 DNA follows: TGTGCCAGCAGCGTAGGTCTCAGTTCCGAGCAGTACTTC. Translating it yields CASSVGLSSEQYF.

This clonotype was counted between two and nine times. The chain carries TRBV11-2 and TRBJ2-1; no clear D gene. Germline V gene sequence: CDR1 SGHAT, CDR2 FQNNGV. Trimming shortened V by 3 bases and J by 6 bases, and 15 bases separated the two germline ends. The CDR3 is 15 amino acids. The CDR3 DNA reads as TGTGCCAGCAGCTTGGGGTCCGTCATCTCCAATGAGCAGTTCTTC. Protein sequence: CASSLGSVISNEQFF. Combining the CDR3 with reference TRBV11-2 and TRBJ2-1 gives the whole variable domain EAGVAQSPRYKIIEKRQSVAFWCNPISGHATLYWYQQILGQGPKLLIQFQNNGVVDDSQLPKDRFSAERLKGVDSTLKIQPAKLEDSAVYLCASSLGSVISNEQFFGPGTRLTVL.

Remarks on this clonotype: A read error may be the cause here, since a much bigger clone is one base away. The genes are TRBV4-1 and TRBJ1-3; D unclear. Germline loops: CDR1 MGHRA, CDR2 YSYEKL. The CDR3 has 16 residues. The CDR3 sequence is CTSSQLRQHSGNTIYF. For the CDR3, the DNA is TGCACCAGCAGCCAACTAAGGCAGCACTCTGGAAACACCATATATTTT.

The J gene is TRBJ2-2, the V gene TRBV29-1; weak D call: TRBD2 (5 bases). V lost 6 bases, J lost 1 base, and 15 bases lay in between. This CDR3 is built from 15 residues. CDR1 is SQVTM and CDR2 is ANQGSEA in the germline V gene. CDR3 bases: TGCAGCGTCGGGGATCTTGGGCGGAACACCGGGGAGCTGTTTTTT. Its translation: CSVGDLGRNTGELFF.

This clonotype has a handful of counts. The chain links TRBV6-2 or TRBV6-3 to TRBJ1-1; no firm D call. V lost 4 bases and J 4 bases, leaving 13 bases between the germline ends. Germline assignment: CDR1 MNHEY and CDR2 SVGEGT. This CDR3 has 14 amino acids. CDR3 sequence reads: CASSSDLAGTEAFF. CDR3 DNA sequence: TGTGCCAGCAGTTCTGACCTTGCGGGCACTGAAGCTTTCTTT.

There are a few counts of this clonotype. The chain couples TRBV21-1 to TRBJ1-2; whether TRBD1, the table's D call, matches the DNA was not checked. TRBV21-1 is a documented pseudogene. The length of the CDR3 is 13 residues. For the CDR3, the DNA is TGTGCCAGCAGCAGACGGACAGTCTATGGCTACACCTTC. This sequence encodes CASSRRTVYGYTF.

This clonotype has just a few counts. The chain is built from TRBV19 and TRBJ1-2, with 11 nucleotides matching TRBD1. Germline V gene lookup returns CDR1 LNHDA and CDR2 SQIVND (reference sequence). J lost 6 bases, V lost 10 bases, and 7 bases had no gene match. The CDR3 sequence is 13 residues long. For the CDR3, the DNA is TGTGCCACTGGAGGACAGGGGGCGGATGGCTACACCTTC. Protein product: CATGGQGADGYTF.

This clonotype showed up just a few times. The V call is TRBV7-6, the J call TRBJ2-1, with D perhaps being TRBD1 or TRBD2 (5 bases each). There are 15 residues in the CDR3. Trimming removed 2 bases from V and 7 bases from J, with 15 bases in between. Germline assignment: CDR1 SGHVS and CDR2 FNYEAQ. CDR3 sequence (DNA): TGTGCCAGCAGCTTAATGATCGGGGCAGGGAATGAGCAGTTCTTC. Encoded protein: CASSLMIGAGNEQFF.

In regard to this clonotype: Sequence at one end of the junction differs from germline and may be a read error. V is TRBV29-1 and J is TRBJ2-3; 12 nucleotides align to TRBD2. Per the germline V gene, CDR1 is SQVTM and CDR2 is ANQGSEA. The CDR3 covers 15 residues. In DNA, the CDR3 is TGCAGCGCCCCCGCGACTAGCGGGGGCACAGGTACGCAGTATTTT. Protein sequence: CSAPATSGGTGTQYF.

This clonotype was seen many times. The chain links TRBV6-1 to TRBJ2-7, with D tentatively TRBD2 (5 bases). V gave up 6 bases and J gave up 4 bases, with 19 bases separating them. This CDR3 spans 15 amino acids. CDR1 and CDR2 from the germline V gene are MNHNS and SASEGT. The CDR3 bases are TGTGCCAGCAGGATCGGATCCGGGAACGATTACGAGCAGTACTTC. This translates into CASRIGSGNDYEQYF.

This clonotype has a handful of counts. The rearrangement joins TRBV6-2 or TRBV6-3 to TRBJ2-6; unclear D gene. The CDR3 has 15 amino acids. V was cut by 0 bases and J by 5 bases, with 8 bases left in between. In germline, CDR1 is MNHEY, CDR2 SVGEGT. In DNA, the CDR3 is TGTGCCAGCAGTTACTCGACTTGGTGGGCCAACGTCCTGACTTTC. Translated: CASSYSTWWANVLTF.

This clonotype was detected only a few times. The chain uses TRBV6-2 or TRBV6-3 and TRBJ2-4; 9 bases match TRBD1. The CDR3 is made up of 15 amino acids. Germline trimming cut 5 bases from V and 6 bases from J; bases unmatched to any gene: 8. Looked up from germline, CDR1 is MNHEY and CDR2 is SVGEGT. The chain's CDR3 is CASSPRDRAVNIQYF. CDR3 DNA: TGTGCCAGCAGTCCCCGGGACAGGGCTGTAAACATTCAGTACTTC.

The V and J genes are TRBV20-1 and TRBJ2-2; D is tentatively TRBD1 or TRBD2 (5 bases each). This CDR3 is 19 amino acids long. V lost 7 bases, J lost 0 bases, and 27 bases lay in between. Germline V CDR1 and CDR2: DFQATT, SNEGSKA (reference sequence). CDR3 coding DNA: TGCAGTGTCACCGACCGTCAAGGGACGGCCACCTCGAACACCGGGGAGCTGTTTTTT. This gives the protein CSVTDRQGTATSNTGELFF.

This clonotype is labeled as medium-sized. CDR3 DNA: TGTGCCAGCAGCCATTTAGCGGCTTTCTTT. Amino acid sequence: CASSHLAAFF. The V call is TRBV7-2, the J call TRBJ1-1; D remains unclear. Trimming removed 5 bases from V and 11 bases from J, with 9 bases in between. The CDR3 extends over 10 amino acids. From germline, CDR1 is SGHTA and CDR2 FQGNSA.

This clonotype was seen more than once but under ten times. As DNA, the CDR3 is TGCAGTGCTCTAGGACTAAGGTACAATGAGCAGTTCTTC. Encoded protein: CSALGLRYNEQFF. The chain combines TRBV20-1 with TRBJ2-1, with D perhaps TRBD2 (6 bases). This CDR3 spans 13 amino acids. V lost 5 bases and J 4 bases, leaving 12 bases between the germline ends. The germline gives CDR1 DFQATT, CDR2 SNEGSKA (reference sequence).

The V gene is TRBV5-1, the J gene TRBJ2-1; TRBD2 matches at 11 bases. V was clipped by 1 base and J by 12 bases; unmatched bases: 9. CDR1 SGHRS and CDR2 YFSETQ come from the germline V gene. The CDR3 contains 15 residues. CDR3 residues: CASSLQLAGESGQFF. Written as DNA, the CDR3 is TGCGCCAGCAGCTTGCAACTAGCGGGAGAATCGGGGCAGTTCTTC.

The chain is built from TRBV20-1 and TRBJ2-7; tentative D call: TRBD1 (6 bases). V was shortened by 1 base and J by 5 bases, with 9 bases between the two germline ends. The CDR3 consists of 12 residues. Per germline, CDR1 DFQATT and CDR2 SNEGSKA (reference sequence). CDR3 in amino acids: CSARGDTNEQYF. The DNA for the CDR3 is TGCAGTGCTAGAGGGGACACCAACGAGCAGTACTTC.

The V gene is TRBV4-1, the J gene TRBJ1-2, with D hard to call. The CDR3 is 14 residues long. Germline V CDR1 and CDR2: MGHRA, YSYEKL. With 0 bases removed from V and 3 bases from J, the gap between germline ends came to 8 bases. The CDR3 here is CASSQEDGYYGYTF. In DNA, the CDR3 is TGCGCCAGCAGCCAAGAAGACGGCTACTATGGCTACACCTTC.

This clonotype came up many times. This chain connects TRBV5-1 to TRBJ2-2; D assignment may be TRBD1 or TRBD2 (6 bases each). Deletions cut 2 bases from V and 4 bases from J, with 15 bases between. CDR3 size: 16 residues. In germline, CDR1 is SGHRS, CDR2 YFSETQ. CDR3 in amino acids: CASSFSGGVGTGELFF. Here the CDR3 DNA reads TGCGCCAGCAGCTTCTCCGGGGGCGTTGGCACCGGGGAGCTGTTTTTT.

The chain uses TRBV25-1 and TRBJ1-2; D not resolved. Trimming shortened V by 4 bases and J by 4 bases, and 10 bases separated the two germline ends. The germline CDR1 and CDR2 sequences are MGHDK and SYGVNS. This CDR3 comprises 13 residues. The CDR3 bases are TGTGCCAGCAGTGCCACGACGGGCTATGGCTACACCTTC. Protein product: CASSATTGYGYTF.

The gene calls are TRBV5-6 and TRBJ2-7; possibly TRBD2 for D (6 bases). V was shortened by 4 bases and J by 9 bases, with 17 bases between the two germline ends. The germline CDR1 and CDR2 sequences are SGHDT and YYEEEE. CDR3 length equals 13 residues. CDR3 sequence: CASSRGSQTGQYF. The CDR3 region has the DNA TGTGCCAGCAGCCGGGGGAGCCAAACGGGGCAGTACTTC.

In this sample, this clonotype turned up many times. In DNA form, the CDR3 reads TGTGCCAGCAGTTTAAGAGGGGGTTTCGAGCAGTACTTC. Protein: CASSLRGGFEQYF. This chain joins TRBV12-3 or TRBV12-4 and TRBJ2-7; the D gene is possibly TRBD1 (6 bases). Trimming stripped 2 bases from V and 6 bases from J, with 11 bases between. The CDR3 totals 13 residues.

In this sample, this clonotype turned up many times. The chain uses TRBV18 and TRBJ1-5; tentatively, D is TRBD1 (6 bases). The ends were cut back, 3 bases at V and 3 bases at J, with 15 bases in the middle. The CDR3 consists of 16 residues. CDR1 is KGHSH and CDR2 is LQKENI in the germline V gene. CDR3 coding DNA: TGTGCCAGCTCACCTAACCACAGGGCCGACAATCAGCCCCAGCATTTT. It encodes CASSPNHRADNQPQHF. Complete variable domain (other parts from reference TRBV18 and TRBJ1-5): NAGVMQNPRHLVRRRGQEARLRCSPMKGHSHVYWYRQLPEEGLKFMVYLQKENIIDESGMPKERFSAEFPKEGPSILRIQQVVRGDSAAYFCASSPNHRADNQPQHFGDGTRLSIL.